These 27 T cell receptor beta chains were all obtained from the same sample, sequenced in a study of T cells in Graves' hyperthyroidism and ophthalmopathy (dated by TCRdb to the late 2010s). Libraries were made using multiplex PCR. The instrument given in TCRdb is Illumina HiSeq 2000. Amplification of TCR beta CDR3 regions was carried out from RNA transcripts. The TCR CDR3 was subjected to a first round of RT-PCR using the HTBI primer set and the Qiagen OneStep RT-PCR kit. TCRdb itself trimmed the public reads at Q25 with fastp, ran MiXCR and retained productive beta chains. Entries are consolidated by CDR3 protein sequence, retaining the most common genes and DNA. This sample comprises about 500,000 distinct CDR3 sequences, about an eighth of them detected only once. The ten biggest clones cover less than 20% of the sample. The sample consisted of blood. The receptors stem from a young woman with Graves' hyperthyroidism.

This clonotype has a count of ten or more. V gene TRBV6-1 combines with J gene TRBJ1-1; weak D call: TRBD1 (5 bases). The V gene's germline CDR1 is MNHNS and CDR2 SASEGT. This CDR3 spans 13 amino acids. Trimming left V 7 bases short and J 6 bases short, with 15 bases between. This chain's CDR3 is CASNPSGTAEAFF. CDR3 nucleotide sequence: TGTGCCAGCAACCCCTCGGGGACCGCTGAAGCTTTCTTT.

The chain is built from TRBV12-3 or TRBV12-4 and TRBJ1-2; 8 bases line up with TRBD1. V shed 0 bases and J 8 bases; nucleotides not matched to a gene: 8. The CDR3 length is 15 residues. CDR3 in amino acids: CASSLAFRTGFGYTF. The CDR3 coding sequence is TGTGCCAGCAGTTTAGCGTTCCGGACAGGGTTCGGCTACACCTTC.

The chain employs TRBV5-4 and TRBJ2-3; 8 positions agree with TRBD1. Germline V gives CDR1 SGHNT, CDR2 YYREEE (reference sequence). The J segment lost 0 bases and the V segment lost 4 bases, leaving 4 bases of the junction unmatched. The CDR3 is 15 residues long. The CDR3: CASSPNRGSTDTQYF. The CDR3 DNA reads TGTGCCAGCAGCCCGAACAGGGGGAGCACAGATACGCAGTATTTT.

This clonotype has a count of ten or more. The CDR3 here is CASSFRGGSSNQPQHF. Written as DNA, the CDR3 is TGTGCCAGCAGTTTTAGGGGGGGGTCCAGCAATCAGCCCCAGCATTTT. The chain links TRBV28 to TRBJ1-5; tentatively, D is TRBD1 (6 bases). Trimming stripped 3 bases from V and 1 base from J, with 13 bases between. The length of the CDR3 is 16 residues. Germline V gene lookup returns CDR1 MDHEN and CDR2 SYDVKM.

The sample holds many counts of this clonotype. V is TRBV6-1 and J is TRBJ2-7; 11 bases line up with TRBD2. Germline V CDR1 and CDR2: MNHNS, SASEGT. The CDR3 consists of 15 residues. With V trimmed by 1 base and J by 4 bases, 3 bases remained unmatched. In DNA, the CDR3 is TGTGCCAGCAGTGAAGGTTCTAGCGGGAGGTACGAGCAGTACTTC. Amino acids: CASSEGSSGRYEQYF.

This clonotype has just a few counts. This chain connects TRBV6-1 to TRBJ2-1; no firm D call. CDR1 MNHNS and CDR2 SASEGT come from the germline V gene. The germline V and J ends were trimmed by 0 bases and 4 bases, with 13 bases remaining between them. The CDR3 is 16 amino acids. The CDR3 nucleotides are TGTGCCAGCAGTGAAGCGGGCCGCACACGATACAATGAGCAGTTCTTC. Its translation: CASSEAGRTRYNEQFF.

In its sample, this clonotype was seen many times. This may come from a read error, since a much larger clone is one base off. The genes are TRBV7-3 and TRBJ2-1; D may be TRBD1 (6 bases). Trimming shortened V by 5 bases and J by 4 bases, and 9 bases separated the two germline ends. The CDR3 is 13 residues long. CDR1 and CDR2 from the germline V gene are SGHTA and FQGTGA. CDR3 loop: CASSKQGYNEQFF. CDR3 DNA: TGTGCCAGCAGCAAACAGGGATACAATGAGCAGTTCTTC. The whole variable domain, remainder taken from reference TRBV7-3 and TRBJ2-1, is GAGVSQTPSNKVTEKGKYVELRCDPISGHTALYWYRQSLGQGPEFLIYFQGTGAADDSGLPNDRFFAVRPEGSVSTLKIQRTERGDSAVYLCASSKQGYNEQFFGPGTRLTVL.

The chain uses TRBV5-6 and TRBJ1-2; D not certain. The germline V and J ends were trimmed by 1 base and 2 bases, with 12 bases remaining between them. Germline loops: CDR1 SGHDT, CDR2 YYEEEE. This CDR3 region has 15 residues. The CDR3 here is CASSLRALGNYGYTF. For the CDR3, the DNA is TGTGCCAGCAGCTTGCGGGCTCTCGGGAACTATGGCTACACCTTC.

A remark on this clonotype: A much larger clonotype is one base distant, so this may be a read error. The J gene is TRBJ2-1, the V gene TRBV12-3 or TRBV12-4; 9 bases agree with TRBD2. V trimming: 4 bases; J trimming: 9 bases; junction bases outside the gene matches: 19. The CDR3 is 18 residues long. The CDR3 DNA is TGTGCCAGCAGTTATCTATGGCGGGGGGGCCGGGGGTGGGGTGAGCAGTTCTTC. Translating gives CASSYLWRGGRGWGEQFF.

This chain uses TRBV18 with TRBJ2-5; a weak D match, TRBD2 (5 bases). Trimming stripped 4 bases from V and 2 bases from J, with 14 bases between. The germline V gene encodes CDR1 KGHSH and CDR2 LQKENI. The CDR3 runs 15 residues. The CDR3 DNA sequence: TGTGCCAGCTCACGAGCTAACGGGATTCAAGAGACCCAGTACTTC. Residues: CASSRANGIQETQYF. Full variable domain (remainder filled in from reference TRBV18 and TRBJ2-5): NAGVMQNPRHLVRRRGQEARLRCSPMKGHSHVYWYRQLPEEGLKFMVYLQKENIIDESGMPKERFSAEFPKEGPSILRIQQVVRGDSAAYFCASSRANGIQETQYFGPGTRLLVL.

There are many counts of this clonotype. The J gene is TRBJ2-1, the V gene TRBV20-1, with TRBD2 matching over 12 bases. V shed 6 bases and J 6 bases; nucleotides not matched to a gene: 6. CDR1 DFQATT and CDR2 SNEGSKA come from the germline V gene (reference sequence). This CDR3 has 14 amino acids. Written as DNA, the CDR3 is TGCAGTGCGGATGGACTAGCGGGAACCAATGAGCAGTTCTTC. It translates to CSADGLAGTNEQFF.

Comment on this clonotype: A much larger clonotype is one base distant, so this may be a read error. The chain has TRBV2 and TRBJ1-4; D possibly corresponds to TRBD1 (5 bases). This CDR3 is 15 amino acids long. Germline-derived CDR1 and CDR2 are SNHLY and FYNNEI. CDR3 sequence: CASSERSGMNEKPFF. CDR3 sequence (DNA): TGTGCCAGCAGTGAGAGATCAGGGATGAATGAAAAACCGTTTTTT.

The sample holds a few counts of this clonotype. V gene TRBV3-1 combines with J gene TRBJ2-3, with no clear D. The germline V gene has CDR1 LGHDT and CDR2 YNNKEL (reference sequence). Trimming cost V 3 bases and J 6 bases, with 4 bases left between them. The CDR3 is 11 residues long. DNA of the CDR3: TGTGCCAGCAGCCATTCCGATACGCAGTATTTT. Translated, it gives CASSHSDTQYF.

This clonotype was seen at least ten times. The CDR3: CASSLTGTGGNQPQHF. In DNA, the CDR3 is TGCGCCAGCAGCTTGACTGGGACAGGGGGCAATCAGCCCCAGCATTTT. This rearrangement joins TRBV5-1 to TRBJ1-5; 10 bases align to TRBD1. Germline V gene sequence: CDR1 SGHRS, CDR2 YFSETQ. The V gene end was trimmed by 1 base and the J gene end by 2 bases; junction bases not matched to a gene: 3. This CDR3 is 16 amino acids long.

This chain connects TRBV30 to TRBJ2-1; 10 nucleotides align to TRBD2. V trimming: 5 bases; J trimming: 1 base; junction bases outside the gene matches: 5. CDR1 is GTSNPN, CDR2 SVGIG, per germline (reference sequence). The CDR3 totals 15 residues. The CDR3 loop is CAWDLAGDSYNEQFF. The DNA of the CDR3 is TGTGCCTGGGACCTAGCGGGAGATTCCTACAATGAGCAGTTCTTC.

This clonotype was recorded a few times. V gene TRBV14 combines with J gene TRBJ1-1; 9 bases are shared with TRBD1. The trim removed 5 bases at V and 10 bases at J, leaving 11 bases unmatched. Germline V CDR1 and CDR2: SGHDN, FVKESK. The CDR3 sequence is 14 residues long. CDR3 bases: TGTGCCAGCAGCTTACAAGTCGGACAGGGGAGAGCTTTCTTT. This translates into CASSLQVGQGRAFF. Variable domain in full (rest from reference TRBV14 and TRBJ1-1): EAGVTQFPSHSVIEKGQTVTLRCDPISGHDNLYWYRRVMGKEIKFLLHFVKESKQDESGMPNNRFLAERTGGTYSTLKVQPAELEDSGVYFCASSLQVGQGRAFFGQGTRLTVV.

This clonotype was seen ten or more times. This chain joins TRBV18 and TRBJ2-7, with TRBD2 identical over 13 bases. This CDR3 is built from 15 residues. Trimming removed 6 bases from V and 6 bases from J; junction bases left unmatched: 8. CDR1 is KGHSH, CDR2 LQKENI, per germline. CDR3 sequence: CASSPGLAGVTEQYF. The CDR3 nucleotides are TGTGCCAGCTCCCCCGGACTAGCGGGAGTAACCGAGCAGTACTTC.

In this sample, this clonotype turned up many times. The genes are TRBV12-3 or TRBV12-4 and TRBJ1-2, with a weak D call TRBD1 (5 bases). V lost 3 bases, J lost 6 bases, and 11 bases lay in between. The CDR3 runs 13 residues. Here the CDR3 reads CASSFTLGDGYTF. Here the CDR3 DNA reads TGTGCCAGCAGTTTTACCCTGGGGGATGGCTACACCTTC.

This clonotype was observed many times. V is TRBV3-1 and J is TRBJ2-3; D possibly matches TRBD1 or TRBD2 (5 bases each). The germline gives CDR1 LGHDT, CDR2 YNNKEL (reference sequence). The CDR3 contains 13 residues. V gave up 5 bases and J gave up 6 bases, with 12 bases separating them. CDR3: CASSIGTADTQYF. CDR3 nucleotides: TGTGCCAGCAGCATCGGGACGGCGGATACGCAGTATTTT.

This clonotype was found many times. The chain couples TRBV7-2 to TRBJ1-1; 9 bases align to TRBD1. This CDR3 has 18 residues. After removal of 2 bases from V and 0 bases from J, the junction contained 10 bases not matched to a gene. In germline, CDR1 is SGHTA, CDR2 FQGNSA. The chain's CDR3 is CASSLNDRGVLMNTEAFF. The CDR3 DNA reads TGTGCCAGCAGCTTAAATGACAGGGGGGTTTTGATGAACACTGAAGCTTTCTTT.

This clonotype has ten or more counts. The V gene is TRBV29-1, the J gene TRBJ2-7, with unresolved D. This CDR3 region has 11 residues. The germline V gene encodes CDR1 SQVTM and CDR2 ANQGSEA. The V and J ends lost 4 bases and 4 bases respectively, with 8 bases between them. The CDR3 coding sequence is TGCAGCGTTGCGTACAGATACGAGCAGTACTTC. This gives the protein CSVAYRYEQYF.

The sample holds many counts of this clonotype. The chain carries TRBV12-3 or TRBV12-4 and TRBJ1-1, with D hard to call. This CDR3 is built from 13 residues. Trimming took 3 bases from V and 1 from J, leaving 6 bases between them. In DNA form, the CDR3 reads TGTGCCAGCAGTTTCAGGCAGAACACTGAAGCTTTCTTT. It yields the protein CASSFRQNTEAFF.

The sample holds many counts of this clonotype. The genes are TRBV6-1 and TRBJ2-5; a weak D match, TRBD2 (6 bases). CDR1 and CDR2 (germline): MNHNS, SASEGT. V lost 5 bases and J lost 5, with 15 bases in between. This CDR3 is built from 14 residues. Written as DNA, the CDR3 is TGTGCCAGCAGTTCCCCCGGGAGTCGTGAGACCCAGTACTTC. Translated, it gives CASSSPGSRETQYF.

This clonotype was observed a handful of times. The V call is TRBV20-1, the J call TRBJ2-3, with D tentatively TRBD2 (5 bases). Germline V gene sequence: CDR1 DFQATT, CDR2 SNEGSKA (reference sequence). V was shortened by 5 bases and J by 3 bases, with 12 bases between the two germline ends. The length of the CDR3 is 13 residues. CDR3 in DNA: TGCAGTGCTCCCTCTCCGGGAACAGATACGCAGTATTTT. This translates into CSAPSPGTDTQYF.

This sequence joins TRBV12-5 and TRBJ2-3, with TRBD2 as a possible D gene (5 bases). V gave up 4 bases and J gave up 6 bases, with 11 bases separating them. From germline, CDR1 is LGHNT and CDR2 FRNRAP. The CDR3 has 13 residues. The CDR3 protein is CASGSSGMDTQYF. The CDR3 DNA reads as TGTGCTAGTGGTTCCTCCGGGATGGATACGCAGTATTTT.

In its sample, this clonotype was seen many times. As DNA, the CDR3 is TGCGCCAGCAGCTTGGGACAGGAGAATTCACCCCTCCACTTT. Translation: CASSLGQENSPLHF. The V gene is TRBV5-1, the J gene TRBJ1-6, with D maybe TRBD1 (6 bases). The V and J ends lost 0 bases and 7 bases respectively, with 8 bases between them. The CDR3 has 14 amino acids. The V gene's germline CDR1 is SGHRS and CDR2 YFSETQ. The full variable domain, completed using reference TRBV5-1 and TRBJ1-6, is KAGVTQTPRYLIKTRGQQVTLSCSPISGHRSVSWYQQTPGQGLQFLFEYFSETQRNKGNFPGRFSGRQFSNSRSEMNVSTLELGDSALYLCASSLGQENSPLHFGNGTRLTVT.

This clonotype appeared many times. CDR3 nucleotide sequence: TGTGCCTGGAGTGTACGGGCTGGGCGAGGCAATCAGCCCCAGCATTTT. It yields the protein CAWSVRAGRGNQPQHF. V and J are TRBV30 and TRBJ1-5, with D unclear. Germline V gives CDR1 GTSNPN, CDR2 SVGIG (reference sequence). The V and J ends lost 0 bases and 2 bases respectively, with 14 bases between them. The CDR3 covers 16 residues.